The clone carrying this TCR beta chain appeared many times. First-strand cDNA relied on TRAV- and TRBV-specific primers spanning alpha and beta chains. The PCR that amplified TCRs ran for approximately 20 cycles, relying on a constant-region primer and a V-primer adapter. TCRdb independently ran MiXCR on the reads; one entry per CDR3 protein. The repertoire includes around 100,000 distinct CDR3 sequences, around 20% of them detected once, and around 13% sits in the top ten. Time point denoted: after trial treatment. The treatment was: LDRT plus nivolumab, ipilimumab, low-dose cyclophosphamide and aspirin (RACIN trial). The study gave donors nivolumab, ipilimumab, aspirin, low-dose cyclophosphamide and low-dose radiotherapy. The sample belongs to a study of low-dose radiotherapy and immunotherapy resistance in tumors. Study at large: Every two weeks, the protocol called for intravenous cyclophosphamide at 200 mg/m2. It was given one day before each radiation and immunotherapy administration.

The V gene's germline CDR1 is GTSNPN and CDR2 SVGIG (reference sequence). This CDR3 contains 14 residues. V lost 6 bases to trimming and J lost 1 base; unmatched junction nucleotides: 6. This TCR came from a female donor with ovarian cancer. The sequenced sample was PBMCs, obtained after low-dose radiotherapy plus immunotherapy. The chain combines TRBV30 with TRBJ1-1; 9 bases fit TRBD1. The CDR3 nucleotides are TGTGCCTGTACGCCGGGACAGGGGAACACTGAAGCTTTCTTT. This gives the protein CACTPGQGNTEAFF.